This T cell receptor beta chain was sequenced during a study of cytomegalovirus exposure and HLA in healthy donors. Germline loops: CDR1 MNHNY, CDR2 SVGAGI (reference sequence). CDR3 size: 13 residues. V shed 4 bases and J shed 5 bases, with 8 bases lying between them. The PCR made use of 60 Vbeta and 13 Jbeta primers. Measured with immunoSEQ multiplex PCR; TCRdb has only the in-frame clones, and not every one. The sample records 95,000 to 150,000 clones, 75% to 80% being singletons. These donors counted as nominally healthy when sampled, but unrecorded immune exposures were likely. About this clone itself: Its antigen is not known.

Study observations and caveats: Other equally common chains were less clonally expanded than HLA-associated TCR beta chains, a later analysis showed.

The TCR sequence derives from a man aged 40-49 years in good health and CMV-seronegative. The chain links TRBV6-6 to TRBJ1-4, with no clear D. The sequencing sample was made of PBMCs. In DNA, the CDR3 is TGTGCCAGCAGTTTAGATCAAAATGAAAAACTGTTTTTT. Its protein product is CASSLDQNEKLFF.